A single sample gave rise to the 29 T cell receptor beta chains below, sequenced in a study of cytotoxic CD8 clonotypes in ibrutinib-treated CLL. Some clones are missing from TCRdb's copy, which holds only in-frame ones; the method was immunoSEQ multiplex PCR. The sample yields hundreds of thousands of clones, 67% seen once. The input for sequencing was PBMCs, taken after 36 months of ibrutinib treatment. Every receptor here comes from a human donor with chronic lymphocytic leukemia.

This clone was seen more than once but under ten times. The V gene is TRBV29-1, the J gene TRBJ2-7, with a tentative D call TRBD1 (6 bases). Germline lookup yields CDR1 SQVTM and CDR2 ANQGSEA. Trimming took 4 bases from V and 6 from J, leaving 16 bases between them. The CDR3 is 13 amino acids. In DNA, the CDR3 is TGCAGCGTTGCCGGACAGAGCCGGTTCGAGCAGTACTTC. It is translated as CSVAGQSRFEQYF.

In its sample, this clone was seen once. The chain recombines TRBV4-3 with TRBJ1-4; D remains unclear. The CDR3 contains 12 residues. Trimming removed 3 bases at V and 11 bases at J, with 10 bases between. The germline CDR1 and CDR2 sequences are LGHNA and YSLEER. The CDR3 nucleotides read TGCGCCAGCAGCCAGGGAGGCGGGAAACTGTTTTTT. This sequence encodes CASSQGGGKLFF.

The chain recombines TRBV12-2 with TRBJ2-2; the D segment call TRBD1 is taken from the table without a DNA check. TRBV12-2 is shown as a pseudogene. The CDR3 contains 17 residues. CDR3 coding DNA: TGTGCAAGTCGCTTAAGGGGCCAGACCCCCAGCACCGGGGAGCTGTTTTTT. Its translation: CASRLRGQTPSTGELFF.

This clone was counted between two and nine times. This chain connects TRBV15 to TRBJ1-1; D not resolved. Trimming took off 1 base at V and 5 bases at J, with 2 bases between the two ends. CDR3 length: 11 amino acids. CDR1 and CDR2 (germline): LNHNV, YYDKDF (reference sequence). The CDR3 spells CATSRVTEAFF. Written as DNA, the CDR3 is TGTGCCACCAGCAGAGTTACTGAAGCTTTCTTT.

This chain links TRBV6-5 with TRBJ2-7; D possibly corresponds to TRBD1 (6 bases). The CDR3 runs 15 residues. Per the germline V gene, CDR1 is MNHEY and CDR2 is SVGAGI. Trimming took 8 bases from V and 4 from J, leaving 21 bases between them. CDR3 DNA: TGTGCCAGCGCCGGCCAGGGGCCCCGTGAGTACGAGCAGTACTTC. It is translated as CASAGQGPREYEQYF.

In its sample, this clone was seen a few times. The genes are TRBV27 and TRBJ1-2; 9 bases line up with TRBD1. With 5 bases clipped from V and 5 bases from J, the junction kept 12 bases outside the gene matches. CDR3 length equals 16 residues. Germline V lookup: CDR1 MNHEY, CDR2 SMNVEV (reference sequence). In DNA, the CDR3 is TGTGCCAGCAGTCCGGGGATTTTTGGGACAGGGTATGGCTACACCTTC. Protein product: CASSPGIFGTGYGYTF.

The chain couples TRBV14 to TRBJ1-6; 8 nucleotides line up with TRBD1. The germline gives CDR1 SGHDN, CDR2 FVKESK. This CDR3 region has 15 residues. The ends lost 4 bases at V and 7 bases at J; junction bases unmatched: 6. Here the CDR3 reads CASSLRTGLNSPLHF. CDR3 DNA sequence: TGTGCCAGCAGCCTGAGGACAGGGCTAAATTCACCCCTCCACTTT.

The chain links TRBV2 to TRBJ2-3, with D possibly being TRBD1 (5 bases). Trimming pared 3 bases from V and 3 bases from J, leaving 7 bases between. The CDR3 is 13 amino acids. The germline CDR1 and CDR2 sequences are SNHLY and FYNNEI. CDR3 coding DNA: TGTGCCAGCAGTGATCAGGGAACAGATACGCAGTATTTT. It is translated as CASSDQGTDTQYF. Full variable domain (missing parts from reference TRBV2 and TRBJ2-3): EPEVTQTPSHQVTQMGQEVILRCVPISNHLYFYWYRQILGQKVEFLVSFYNNEISEKSEIFDDQFSVERPDGSNFTLKIRSTKLEDSAMYFCASSDQGTDTQYFGPGTRLTVL.

The genes are TRBV11-2 and TRBJ2-5; D is possibly TRBD1 (6 bases). V was pared by 6 bases and J by 3 bases, with 11 bases between. This CDR3 region has 13 residues. Germline V CDR1 and CDR2: SGHAT, FQNNGV. CDR3 DNA: TGTGCCAGCAGAACCGGACAGAAAGAGACCCAGTACTTC. Encoded protein: CASRTGQKETQYF.

DNA for the CDR3: TGTGCCAGAAGTTCGTGGTTGGGCTCCTATAATTCACCCCTCCACTTT. It encodes CARSSWLGSYNSPLHF. This chain joins TRBV5-3 and TRBJ1-6; D uncertain. TRBV5-3 is an ORF, and what it does is uncertain. Trimming took off 5 bases at V and 0 bases at J, with 12 bases between the two ends. The CDR3 contains 16 residues.

This clone was seen only a few times. The CDR3 bases are TGTGCCAGCAGTGAATATGGGGGCGAAGAGACCCAGTACTTC. Translating gives CASSEYGGEETQYF. J is TRBJ2-5 and V is TRBV25-1; D possibly corresponds to TRBD1 (6 bases). Per germline, CDR1 MGHDK and CDR2 SYGVNS. The V end lost 0 bases, the J end lost 3 bases, and 8 bases lay between the germline ends. The CDR3 is made up of 14 amino acids. Full variable domain (rest looked up from reference TRBV25-1 and TRBJ2-5): EADIYQTPRYLVIGTGKKITLECSQTMGHDKMYWYQQDPGMELHLIHYSYGVNSTEKGDLSSESTVSRIRTEHFPLTLESARPSHTSQYLCASSEYGGEETQYFGPGTRLLVL.

The chain has TRBV7-2 and TRBJ2-1; no clear D. Germline V gives CDR1 SGHTA, CDR2 FQGNSA. The CDR3 is made up of 12 amino acids. The V and J ends lost 4 bases and 10 bases respectively, with 11 bases between them. The CDR3 coding sequence is TGTGCCAGCAGCTCCTCTAGGGTCGAGCAGTTCTTC. Amino acid sequence: CASSSSRVEQFF. The full variable domain, in which reference TRBV7-2 and TRBJ2-1 provide the parts outside the CDR3, is GAGVSQSPSNKVTEKGKDVELRCDPISGHTALYWYRQSLGQGLEFLIYFQGNSAPDKSGLPSDRFSAERTGGSVSTLTIQRTQQEDSAVYLCASSSSRVEQFFGPGTRLTVL.

In DNA form, the CDR3 reads TGTGCCAGCAGGGCCAGCAATCAGCCCCAGCATTTT. It encodes CASRASNQPQHF. The chain links TRBV28 to TRBJ1-5; D call uncertain. The CDR3 is made up of 12 amino acids. Germline V lookup: CDR1 MDHEN, CDR2 SYDVKM. V shed 6 bases and J shed 1 base, with 4 bases lying between them.

In its sample, this clone was seen once. The genes are TRBV6-5 and TRBJ2-7; 10 bases are a match to TRBD1. V was pared by 4 bases and J by 4 bases, with 7 bases of the junction left unmatched. CDR1 is MNHEY and CDR2 is SVGAGI in the germline V gene. The CDR3 is 15 amino acids. The DNA of the CDR3 is TGTGCCAGCAGTTCGATGGGACAGGGGACGTACGAGCAGTACTTC. This gives the protein CASSSMGQGTYEQYF.

This sequence joins TRBV9 and TRBJ1-1; 8 bases align to TRBD1. This CDR3 contains 17 residues. Per the germline V gene, CDR1 is SGDLS and CDR2 is YYNGEE. Trimming removed 2 bases from V and 5 bases from J; junction bases left unmatched: 14. Here the CDR3 reads CASSVDGQGVGRTEAFF. CDR3 DNA: TGTGCCAGCAGCGTGGACGGACAGGGCGTCGGTAGAACTGAAGCTTTCTTT.

This clone was observed a handful of times. The genes are TRBV9 and TRBJ2-2, with D possibly being TRBD1 or TRBD2 (5 bases each). Between the trimmed V and J ends, which lost 4 bases and 5 bases, there was a span of 15 bases. Germline CDR1 reads SGDLS; CDR2 reads YYNGEE. CDR3 length: 15 residues. Written as DNA, the CDR3 is TGTGCCAGCAGCCCCCAGCATTGGGGGACCGGGGAGCTGTTTTTT. This sequence encodes CASSPQHWGTGELFF.

The table lists this clone with a count of one. The V gene is TRBV27, the J gene TRBJ1-5, with 7 bases that match TRBD1. V lost 6 bases to trimming and J lost 8 bases; unmatched junction nucleotides: 7. Germline V gives CDR1 MNHEY, CDR2 SMNVEV (reference sequence). The CDR3 has 13 amino acids. CDR3 nucleotides: TGTGCCAGCAGGAGACAGGGTGCAGAGCCCCAGCATTTT. Protein: CASRRQGAEPQHF.

CDR3 sequence: CASSTPDRASYNEQFF. Written as DNA, the CDR3 is TGTGCCAGCAGCACACCCGACAGGGCGTCGTACAATGAGCAGTTCTTC. This chain uses TRBV5-4 with TRBJ2-1; the match to TRBD1 covers 7 bases. V gave up 4 bases and J gave up 4 bases; unmatched junction bases: 11. Germline V gives CDR1 SGHNT, CDR2 YYREEE (reference sequence). The CDR3 covers 16 residues.

Only one count was recorded for this clone. Other nucleotide sequences from this sample produce the same CDR3. The chain uses TRBV6-6 and TRBJ1-3, with D possibly being TRBD1 (6 bases). The germline V gene has CDR1 MNHNY and CDR2 SVGAGI (reference sequence). This CDR3 spans 14 amino acids. Trimming cost V 6 bases and J 5 bases, with 14 bases left between them. CDR3 nucleotides: TGTGCCAGCAGACCTCAGGGGTTTAGAAACACCATATATTTT. It encodes CASRPQGFRNTIYF.

The CDR3 loop reads CASSLVSGQGNWVAGYTF. CDR3 DNA: TGTGCCAGCAGCTTAGTATCGGGACAGGGAAACTGGGTAGCTGGCTACACCTTC. The V call is TRBV7-6, the J call TRBJ1-2; 9 nucleotides match TRBD1. CDR1 SGHVS and CDR2 FNYEAQ come from the germline V gene. Trimming at V came to 1 base and at J to 7 bases, leaving 16 bases not matched to a gene. This CDR3 has 18 residues.

This chain uses TRBV7-2 with TRBJ1-2, with 9 bases fitting TRBD1. The CDR3 has 15 residues. Germline V lookup: CDR1 SGHTA, CDR2 FQGNSA. J gave up 9 bases and V 4 bases, and 12 bases lay outside the gene matches. The CDR3 reads CASSSGSGTGLSYTF. The CDR3 DNA follows: TGTGCCAGCAGCTCCGGATCCGGGACAGGGCTGAGCTACACCTTC.

This clone was recorded a few times. The rearrangement uses TRBV6-6 and TRBJ1-2, with D perhaps matching TRBD1 (5 bases). The CDR3 length is 13 residues. Germline CDR1 and CDR2: MNHNY and SVGAGI (reference sequence). The ends were cut back, 1 base at V and 4 bases at J, with 7 bases in the middle. CDR3 sequence reads: CASSYLGVYGYTF. CDR3 nucleotides: TGTGCCAGCAGTTACTTAGGGGTCTATGGCTACACCTTC.

This chain links TRBV4-1 with TRBJ1-5; 9 nucleotides align to TRBD1. Germline CDR1 and CDR2: MGHRA and YSYEKL. Trimming cost V 0 bases and J 5 bases; bases outside gene matches: 5. The CDR3 runs 16 residues. The CDR3 loop reads CASSQEWGQGYQPQHF. CDR3 DNA: TGCGCCAGCAGCCAAGAGTGGGGACAGGGCTATCAGCCCCAGCATTTT.

CDR3 amino acids: CASRAPIKGARQPQHF. The CDR3 DNA sequence: TGTGCCAGCAGAGCCCCTATTAAGGGGGCGCGGCAGCCCCAGCATTTT. The chain uses TRBV28 and TRBJ1-5; 7 bases fit TRBD1. The CDR3 has 16 residues. Germline V CDR1 and CDR2: MDHEN, SYDVKM. V lost 6 bases and J lost 7; bases outside the gene matches: 15.

The genes are TRBV7-2 and TRBJ1-5; tentative D call: TRBD1 (5 bases). The CDR3 extends over 15 amino acids. The V gene's germline CDR1 is SGHTA and CDR2 FQGNSA. V lost 5 bases and J lost 4, with 15 bases in between. CDR3 DNA sequence: TGTGCCAGCAGCACCCAGGGAGCGGGGAATCAGCCCCAGCATTTT. Translation: CASSTQGAGNQPQHF.

The V and J genes are TRBV2 and TRBJ2-3; 9 bases map to TRBD2. With 5 bases clipped from V and 4 bases from J, the junction kept 13 bases outside the gene matches. The CDR3 length is 17 residues. The V gene's germline CDR1 is SNHLY and CDR2 FYNNEI. DNA for the CDR3: TGTGCCAGCAGTCTAGATCGGACTAGCGATTTCTCAGATACGCAGTATTTT. This translates into CASSLDRTSDFSDTQYF.

This clone was picked up a small number of times. The genes are TRBV7-9 and TRBJ2-2; 7 bases are a match to TRBD1. Losses at the gene ends were 4 bases for V and 6 bases for J; bases not matched to a gene: 5. Per the germline V gene, CDR1 is SEHNR and CDR2 is FQNEAQ (reference sequence). This CDR3 contains 14 residues. Written as DNA, the CDR3 is TGTGCCAGCAGCTCCCGACAGGGCCCCGGGGAGCTGTTTTTT. This codes for CASSSRQGPGELFF.

The chain is built from TRBV12-5 and TRBJ1-5; TRBD1 might be the D (5 bases). The CDR3 is 14 amino acids. The germline gives CDR1 LGHNT, CDR2 FRNRAP. The V and J ends lost 4 bases and 0 bases respectively, with 7 bases between them. The CDR3 coding sequence is TGTGCTAGTGGTTCAACAGGTAGCAATCAGCCCCAGCATTTT. It specifies CASGSTGSNQPQHF. The whole variable domain, filled in from reference TRBV12-5 and TRBJ1-5, reads DARVTQTPRHKVTEMGQEVTMRCQPILGHNTVFWYRQTMMQGLELLAYFRNRAPLDDSGMPKDRFSAEMPDATLATLKIQPSEPRDSAVYFCASGSTGSNQPQHFGDGTRLSIL.

The CDR3 reads CSVEGVGNEQFF. DNA for the CDR3: TGCAGCGTTGAAGGGGTAGGCAATGAGCAGTTCTTC. The rearrangement links TRBV29-1 to TRBJ2-1; D gene ambiguous. Germline values: CDR1 SQVTM, CDR2 ANQGSEA. Trimming shortened V by 1 base and J by 6 bases, and 7 bases separated the two germline ends. The CDR3 runs 12 residues.